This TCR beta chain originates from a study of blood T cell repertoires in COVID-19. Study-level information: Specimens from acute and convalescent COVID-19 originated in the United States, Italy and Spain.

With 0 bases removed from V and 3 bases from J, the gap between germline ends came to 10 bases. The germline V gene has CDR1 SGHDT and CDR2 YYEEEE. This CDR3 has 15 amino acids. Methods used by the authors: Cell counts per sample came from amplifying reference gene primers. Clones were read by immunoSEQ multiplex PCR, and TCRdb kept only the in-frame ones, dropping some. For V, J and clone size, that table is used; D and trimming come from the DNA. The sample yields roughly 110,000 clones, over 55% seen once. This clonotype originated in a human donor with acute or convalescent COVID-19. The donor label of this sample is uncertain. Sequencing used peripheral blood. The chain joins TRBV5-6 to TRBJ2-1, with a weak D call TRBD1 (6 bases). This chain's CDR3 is CASSLGGLVYNEQFF. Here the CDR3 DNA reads TGTGCCAGCAGCTTGGGGGGGCTCGTCTACAATGAGCAGTTCTTC. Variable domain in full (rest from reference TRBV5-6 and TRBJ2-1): DAGVTQSPTHLIKTRGQQVTLRCSPKSGHDTVSWYQQALGQGPQFIFQYYEEEERQRGNFPDRFSGHQFPNYSSELNVNALLLGDSALYLCASSLGGLVYNEQFFGPGTRLTVL.